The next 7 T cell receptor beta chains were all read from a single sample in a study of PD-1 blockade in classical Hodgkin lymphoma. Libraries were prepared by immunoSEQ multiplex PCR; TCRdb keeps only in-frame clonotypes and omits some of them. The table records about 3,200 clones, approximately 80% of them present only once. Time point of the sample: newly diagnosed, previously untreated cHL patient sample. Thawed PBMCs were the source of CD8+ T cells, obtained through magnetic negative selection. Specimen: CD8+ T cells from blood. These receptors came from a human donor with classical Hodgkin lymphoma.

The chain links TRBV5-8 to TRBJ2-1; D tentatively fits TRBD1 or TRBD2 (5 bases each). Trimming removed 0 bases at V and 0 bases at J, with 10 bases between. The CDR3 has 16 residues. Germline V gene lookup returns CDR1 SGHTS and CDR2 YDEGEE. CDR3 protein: CASSLVWGSSYNEQFF. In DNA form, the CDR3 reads TGTGCCAGCAGCTTGGTTTGGGGGAGCTCCTACAATGAGCAGTTCTTC. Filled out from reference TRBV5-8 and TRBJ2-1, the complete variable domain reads EAGVTQSPTHLIKTRGQQATLRCSPISGHTSVYWYQQALGLGLQFLLWYDEGEERNRGNFPPRFSGRQFPNYSSELNVNALELEDSALYLCASSLVWGSSYNEQFFGPGTRLTVL.

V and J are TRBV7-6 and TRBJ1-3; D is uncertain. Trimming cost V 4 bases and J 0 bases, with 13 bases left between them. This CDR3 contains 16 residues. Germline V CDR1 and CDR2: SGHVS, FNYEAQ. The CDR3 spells CASSSNKEFSGNTIYF. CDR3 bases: TGTGCCAGCAGCTCCAACAAAGAGTTCTCTGGAAACACCATATATTTT.

The chain's CDR3 is CSVETGTGGDEQYF. The DNA of the CDR3 is TGCAGCGTTGAAACCGGGACAGGGGGCGACGAGCAGTACTTC. This sequence joins TRBV29-1 and TRBJ2-7, with 12 bases that match TRBD1. The CDR3 is 14 residues long. The V and J ends lost 2 bases and 5 bases, in that order; junction bases with no gene match: 4. The germline V gene has CDR1 SQVTM and CDR2 ANQGSEA.

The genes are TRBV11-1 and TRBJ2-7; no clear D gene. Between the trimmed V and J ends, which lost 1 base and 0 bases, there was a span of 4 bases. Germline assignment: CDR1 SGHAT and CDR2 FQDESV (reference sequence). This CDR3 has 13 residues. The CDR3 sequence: CASSLGPSYEQYF. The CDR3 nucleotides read TGTGCCAGCAGCTTAGGACCCTCCTACGAGCAGTACTTC.

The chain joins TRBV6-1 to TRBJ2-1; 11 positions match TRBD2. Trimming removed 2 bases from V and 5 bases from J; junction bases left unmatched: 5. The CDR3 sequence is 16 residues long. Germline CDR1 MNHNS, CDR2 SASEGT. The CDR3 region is CASSEQLAGANNEQFF. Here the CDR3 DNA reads TGTGCCAGCAGTGAACAACTAGCGGGAGCGAACAATGAGCAGTTCTTC.

The CDR3 DNA reads as TGCGCCAGCAGCCAAGTCCCAGGGGGGTCGAGCTACACCTTC. It encodes CASSQVPGGSSYTF. The chain recombines TRBV4-1 with TRBJ1-2; 7 bases align to TRBD1. CDR1 MGHRA and CDR2 YSYEKL come from the germline V gene. V lost 1 base to trimming and J lost 9 bases; unmatched junction nucleotides: 8. The CDR3 totals 14 residues.

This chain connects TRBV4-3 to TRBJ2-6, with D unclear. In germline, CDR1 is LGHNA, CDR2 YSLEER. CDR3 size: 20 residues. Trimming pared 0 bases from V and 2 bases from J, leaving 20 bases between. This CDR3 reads CASSQDWAGVGLAGANVLTF. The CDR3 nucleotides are TGCGCCAGCAGCCAAGATTGGGCTGGGGTTGGTTTGGCTGGGGCCAACGTCCTGACTTTC.